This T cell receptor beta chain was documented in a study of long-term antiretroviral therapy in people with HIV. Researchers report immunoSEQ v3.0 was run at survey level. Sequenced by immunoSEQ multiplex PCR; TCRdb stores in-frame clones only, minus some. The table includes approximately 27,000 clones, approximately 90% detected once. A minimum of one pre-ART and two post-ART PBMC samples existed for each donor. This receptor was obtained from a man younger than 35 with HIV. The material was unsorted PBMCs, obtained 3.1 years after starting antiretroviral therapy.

The CDR3 DNA reads TGTGCCAGCAGGTCCGGACTAGCGGGAGACCACTTCTACAATGAGCAGTTCTTC. Protein: CASRSGLAGDHFYNEQFF. The chain links TRBV2 to TRBJ2-1; 13 nucleotides align to TRBD2. Unmatched junction bases numbered 11, after V lost 6 bases and J lost 3 bases. In germline, CDR1 is SNHLY, CDR2 FYNNEI. The CDR3 consists of 18 residues.